This TCR beta chain is from a study of blood T cell repertoires in COVID-19 (TCRdb year 2020). Regarding the study in general: The collaborator samples originated in the United States, Italy and Spain and spanned the acute and convalescent phases of COVID-19. HLA class I and class II types, where available, came from metadata supplied by the sample provider rather than from assay-based typing. Subjects who had been exposed to COVID-19, were actively infected with it, or had recovered from it provided the deeply sampled blood TCRbeta repertoires that made up the dataset. Samples were obtained from the ongoing ImmuneRACE study (first 160 participants) and from some 1,300 subjects provided by 6 global collaborators. Nearly every sample came with metadata listing a de-identified subject ID, COVID-19 status, age in years and sex. The prospective study material was composed of cDNA or gDNA derived from T cells, B-cell-depleted T cells, or PBMCs. The repertoires were released in a freely available public database intended as a resource for research on the immune response to SARS-CoV-2.

The CDR3, cysteine through phenylalanine, is 16 amino acids long. The kept DNA is CDR3 alone, 48 bases in frame from the first base. V is pruned by 6 bases and J by 2 bases, leaving 10 bases of the junction without a gene match. Taken from the germline V gene (reference sequence), the CDR1 and CDR2 loops are SEHNR and FQNEAQ. TCRbeta CDR3 regions were amplified from genomic DNA by means of the immunoSEQ Assay, a bias-controlled multiplex PCR. As for the authors' bioinformatics: The number of nucleated cells in each sample was estimated by amplification of reference gene primers within the assay. To quantify the absolute abundance of each unique TCRbeta CDR3 rearrangement, sequence reads were collapsed and filtered. Productive Simpson clonality was computed per sample as the square root of Simpson's diversity index over productive rearrangements. Entries here come from immuneACCESS through TCRdb and include only in-frame sequences with V and J called. Some clones fail to appear in such tables; in the studies checked, an unresolved V gene covers under half of the shortfall, and the cause of the remainder is unknown. From that table come the V and J calls and clone size; the DNA was used to work out D and trimming. The sample data list some 120,000 clones, and around 89% of these were observed just once. Approximately 8.1% of the sample is taken by the ten largest.

This clone was seen once. There is no known antigen for this receptor. No base quality information exists; no much larger clone differs at one position. Each collaborating institution followed its own protocols to collect whole blood in K2EDTA tubes. For TCRbeta analysis, collaborator samples were shipped as frozen whole blood, as isolated PBMCs, or as DNA extracted from either sample type. Results and caveats for the whole study, not just this receptor: The amount of clinical and demographic metadata varied by source and participant and was provided uncurated.

The rearranged segments are TRBV7-9 and TRBJ1-3, and 7 junction bases match TRBD1. The sequenced sample consisted of peripheral blood. The clonotype was recovered from a man over 45 with acute or convalescent COVID-19. CDR3 protein: CASRPSQGKTGNTIYF. The bases are TGTGCCAGCAGACCGTCACAGGGGAAAACTGGAAACACCATATATTTT.